The T cell receptor beta chain described here comes from a study of response to subunit inactivated influenza vaccine. Deletions cut 5 bases from V and 6 bases from J, with 11 bases between. CDR1 is SGHTA, CDR2 FQGNSA, per germline. The CDR3 spans 13 residues. This clonotype occurred many times. TCRdb itself ran the RT-PCR reads through MiXCR, one entry per CDR3 protein. The table records some 540,000 distinct CDR3 sequences, roughly 25% of them present only once. This sample also appeared in a second study, on T cells expressing NK-cell markers. That paper adds: The cDNA for TCR beta came from 5'RACE template switching with UMIs. An anti-gamma-delta TCR antibody was added in several experiments. It restricted sorting to alpha-beta TCR-expressing T cells. Five or six of the donors carried dominant NKG2C+ clonotypes that took up roughly 1.0-7.5% of their CD8+ T cells.

V and J are TRBV7-2 and TRBJ2-1; perhaps TRBD2 as D (5 bases). The sample here was CD4+ T cells sorted from PBMCs, taken roughly 12 days after vaccination. The origin of this receptor is a man aged 45-60 years who received an inactivated influenza vaccine. The CDR3 sequence: CASSPLVANEQFF. In nucleotides, the CDR3 is TGTGCCAGCAGCCCACTAGTCGCCAATGAGCAGTTCTTC. Full variable domain (remainder filled in from reference TRBV7-2 and TRBJ2-1): GAGVSQSPSNKVTEKGKDVELRCDPISGHTALYWYRQSLGQGLEFLIYFQGNSAPDKSGLPSDRFSAERTGGSVSTLTIQRTQQEDSAVYLCASSPLVANEQFFGPGTRLTVL.